One T cell receptor beta chain is described in this entry. Its target is unknown. The CDR3 contains 15 residues. The germline V gene encodes CDR1 MNHEY and CDR2 SVGAGI. The data stem from a study of STAT5B mutations in CD4+ large granular lymphocyte leukemia. For the study at large: Among healthy donors, a particular HLA allele went with more CDR3 'QG' motifs.

Study-wide points: CD4-sorted patient repertoires seemed more clonal than healthy CD4+ repertoires. Data were not HLA-matched across samples. Approximately 25% of private leukemic clonotypes occurred rarely in other patients' non-leukemic repertoires.

Sequenced by immunoSEQ multiplex PCR; TCRdb stores in-frame clones only, minus some. The sample lists approximately 30,000 clones; roughly 77% were seen once. This chain connects TRBV6-5 to TRBJ2-5; the match to TRBD1 covers 10 bases. The J call may be wrong; the DNA end is better matched by TRBJ2-7. This receptor was obtained from a human donor in good health. Sequencing was done on a sample of CD4+ T cells from blood buffy coats. The CDR3 DNA reads TGTGCCAGCAGCTCGGGACAGGGGATGACATACGAGCAGTACTTC. It codes for CASSSGQGMTYEQYF.